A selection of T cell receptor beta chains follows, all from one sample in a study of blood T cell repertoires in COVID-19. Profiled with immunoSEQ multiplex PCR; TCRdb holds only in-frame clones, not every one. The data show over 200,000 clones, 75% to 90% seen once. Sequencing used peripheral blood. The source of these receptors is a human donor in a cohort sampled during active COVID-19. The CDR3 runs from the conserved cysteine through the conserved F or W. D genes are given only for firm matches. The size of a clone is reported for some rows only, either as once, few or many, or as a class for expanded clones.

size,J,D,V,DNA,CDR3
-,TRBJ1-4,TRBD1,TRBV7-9,TGTGCCAGCAGCTCCGGACAGGGTTCTCCCAGGTCTAATGAAAAACTGTTTTTT,CASSSGQGSPRSNEKLFF
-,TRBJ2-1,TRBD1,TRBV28,TGTGCCAGCACCTACAGTGACAGGGGATTCTCCAATGAGCAGTTCTTC,CASTYSDRGFSNEQFF
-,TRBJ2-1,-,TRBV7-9,TGTGCCAGCAGCACCTGGACTATGGAGCAGTTCTTC,CASSTWTMEQFF
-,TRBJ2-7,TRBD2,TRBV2,TGTGCCAGCAGTGAAGGACTAGCGCTTTTCTACGAGCAGTACTTC,CASSEGLALFYEQYF
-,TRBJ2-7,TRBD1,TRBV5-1,TGCGCCAGCAGCAATCGACAGGGTCGCGAGGGCGAGCAGTACTTC,CASSNRQGREGEQYF
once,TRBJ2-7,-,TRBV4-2,TGTGCCAGCAGCCATGTACAGAGCTCCTACGAGCAGTACTTC,CASSHVQSSYEQYF
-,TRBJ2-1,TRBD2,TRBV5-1,TGCGCCAGCAGCCCGAAAGGGACTAGCGGGTTGCCTAGCTCCTACAATGAGCAGTTCTTC,CASSPKGTSGLPSSYNEQFF
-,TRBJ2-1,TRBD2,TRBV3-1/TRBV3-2,TGTGCCAGCAGCCCCCTAGCGGGAGGGCGCTCAGTAAATGAGCAGTTCTTC,CASSPLAGGRSVNEQFF
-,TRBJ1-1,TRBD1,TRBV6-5,TGTGCCAGCAGTCGACAACAGGGGTCTGAAGCTTTCTTT,CASSRQQGSEAFF
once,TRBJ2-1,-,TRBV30,TGTGCCTGGAGTGTAATCTTTAGTGAGCAGTTCTTC,CAWSVIFSEQFF
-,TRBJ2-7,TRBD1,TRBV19,TGTGCCAGTAGTATTGCCGGGACAGGGGAGCACGAGCAGTACTTC,CASSIAGTGEHEQYF
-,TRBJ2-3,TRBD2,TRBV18,TGTGCCAGCTCGCGGACTAGCGGGATCACAGATACGCAGTATTTT,CASSRTSGITDTQYF
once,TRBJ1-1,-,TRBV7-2,TGTGCCAGCAGCTTAGACGAGCGGCGGGTCACTGAAGCTTTCTTT,CASSLDERRVTEAFF
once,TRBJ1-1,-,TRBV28,TGTGCCAGCCAGGATAACACTGAAGCTTTCTTT,CASQDNTEAFF
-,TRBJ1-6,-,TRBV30,TGTGCCTGGGGCTCTAGCCAGGCCTTCAATTCACCCCTCCACTTT,CAWGSSQAFNSPLHF
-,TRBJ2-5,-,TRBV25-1,TGTGCCAGCAGTAGGCCCGCGGACAGCCAAGAGACCCAGTACTTC,CASSRPADSQETQYF
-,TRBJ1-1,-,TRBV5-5,TGTGCCAGCAACCCGACTGAAGTTGGCAAAGCTTTCTTT,CASNPTEVGKAFF
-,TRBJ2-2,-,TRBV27,TGTGCCAGCACGGACGAGGGGGTGGGGACCGGGGAGCTGTTTTTT,CASTDEGVGTGELFF
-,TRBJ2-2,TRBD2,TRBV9,TGTGCCAGCAGCGTACTGGGACTAGCATTTCCCGGGGAGCTGTTTTTT,CASSVLGLAFPGELFF
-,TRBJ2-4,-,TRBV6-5,TGTGCCAGCCAAGGCCTTCGGGAAAACATTCAGTACTTC,CASQGLRENIQYF
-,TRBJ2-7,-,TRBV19,TGTGCCAGTAGTAAGACTCCTCCCTACGAGCAGTACTTC,CASSKTPPYEQYF
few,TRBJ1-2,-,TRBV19,TGTGCCAGTGGAACAGTTGGGGGCTTCTATGGCTACACCTTC,CASGTVGGFYGYTF
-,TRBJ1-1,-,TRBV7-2,TGTGCCAGCAGCTTAGCGCTCAAGGGGCTCGGAGCTTTCTTT,CASSLALKGLGAFF
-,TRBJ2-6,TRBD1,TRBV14,TGTGCCAGCAGCCAAGACCGTTTGTGGGGGACAGTCCCCTCTGGGGCCAACGTCCTGACTTTC,CASSQDRLWGTVPSGANVLTF
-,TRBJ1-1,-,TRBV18,TGTGCCAGCTCGTCCCGTATGAACACTGAAGCTTTCTTT,CASSSRMNTEAFF
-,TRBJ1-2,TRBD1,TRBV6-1,TGTGCCAGCAGTGACACTGACAGGGAGGCTGGCTACACCTTC,CASSDTDREAGYTF
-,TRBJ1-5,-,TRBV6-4,TGTGCCAGCAGTGACGCCGACAGGCTCAATCAGCCCCAGCATTTT,CASSDADRLNQPQHF
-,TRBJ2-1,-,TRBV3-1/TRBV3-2,TGTGCCAGCAGCCGGGCGAAGGATAATGAGCAGTTCTTC,CASSRAKDNEQFF
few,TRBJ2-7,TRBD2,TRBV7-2,TGTGCCAGCAGCTCCGTAGCGGGAAGGTACGAGCAGTACTTC,CASSSVAGRYEQYF
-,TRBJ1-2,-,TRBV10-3,TGTGCCATCAGTGAGCCAGGTCGCACGGGCTACACCTTC,CAISEPGRTGYTF
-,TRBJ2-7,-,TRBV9,TGTGCCAGCAGCGAGGGGATGTGGGACTACGAGCAGTACTTC,CASSEGMWDYEQYF
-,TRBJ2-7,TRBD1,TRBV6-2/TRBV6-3,TGTGCCAGCAGTTGGGACAGGGATGTAGGGTCCTACGAGCAGTACTTC,CASSWDRDVGSYEQYF
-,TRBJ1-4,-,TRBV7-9,TGTGCCAGCAGCTTAGACAGGGTAGAGGAAAAACTGTTTTTT,CASSLDRVEEKLFF
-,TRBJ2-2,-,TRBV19,TGTGCCAGTAGTATCGGGGGGCGACACACCGGGGAGCTGTTTTTT,CASSIGGRHTGELFF
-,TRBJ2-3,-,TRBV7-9,TGTGCCAGCAGCCGGAGGGGAGGCACAGATACGCAGTATTTT,CASSRRGGTDTQYF
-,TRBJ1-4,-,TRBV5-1,TGCGCCAGCAGTCCCCAGGGGACTACAACTAATGAAAAACTGTTTTTT,CASSPQGTTTNEKLFF
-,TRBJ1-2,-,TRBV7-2,TGTGCCAGCAGCTCACAGGGCCGCTATGGCTACACCTTC,CASSSQGRYGYTF
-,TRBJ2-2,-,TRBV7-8,TGTGCCAGCAGCCCCTCTCCGGACACCGGGGAGCTGTTTTTT,CASSPSPDTGELFF
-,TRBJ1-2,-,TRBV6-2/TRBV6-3,TGTGCCAGCAGTTACTTCAGGGGAGACTATGGCTACACCTTC,CASSYFRGDYGYTF
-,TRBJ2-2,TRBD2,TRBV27,TGTGCCAGCAGTCCCCAGAGCGGGAGTGGCACCGGGGAGCTGTTTTTT,CASSPQSGSGTGELFF
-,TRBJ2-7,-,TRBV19,TGTGCCAGTAGTTACATGGCGGGGCCCTGGGAGCAGTACTTC,CASSYMAGPWEQYF
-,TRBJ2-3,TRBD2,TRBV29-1,TGCAGCGTAATGCCTAGCGGGTCTCGCACAGATACGCAGTATTTT,CSVMPSGSRTDTQYF
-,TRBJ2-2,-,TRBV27,TGTGCCAGCAGTTTGAACAGGGCTCTCACCGGGGAGCTGTTTTTT,CASSLNRALTGELFF
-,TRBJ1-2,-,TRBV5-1,TGCGCCAGCAGCCCAACGGGGTCTTTGAACTATGGCTACACCTTC,CASSPTGSLNYGYTF
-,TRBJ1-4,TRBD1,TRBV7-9,TGTGCCAGCAGCTCAACCACAGGGGGTGGTGAAAAACTGTTTTTT,CASSSTTGGGEKLFF
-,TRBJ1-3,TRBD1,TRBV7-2,TGTGCCAGCAGCCCGGGACAGGGGAGGGGAAACACCATATATTTT,CASSPGQGRGNTIYF
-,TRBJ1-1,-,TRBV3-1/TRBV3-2,TGTGCCAGCAGCCAAGTGATGTTAAGGACAGTTATGAACACTGAAGCTTTCTTT,CASSQVMLRTVMNTEAFF
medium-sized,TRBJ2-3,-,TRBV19,TGTGCCAGTAGTATTTCCGGACACAGCACAGATACGCAGTATTTT,CASSISGHSTDTQYF
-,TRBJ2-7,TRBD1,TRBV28,TGTGCCAGCAGCCATGGACAGGGGTACGAGCAGTACTTC,CASSHGQGYEQYF
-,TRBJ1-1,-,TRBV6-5,TGTGCCAGCAGTTACTCGGGGGGTAGCACTGAAGCTTTCTTT,CASSYSGGSTEAFF
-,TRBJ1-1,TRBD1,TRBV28,TGTGCCAGCAGTCTCCCCGGACAGGGAATGAACACTGAAGCTTTCTTT,CASSLPGQGMNTEAFF